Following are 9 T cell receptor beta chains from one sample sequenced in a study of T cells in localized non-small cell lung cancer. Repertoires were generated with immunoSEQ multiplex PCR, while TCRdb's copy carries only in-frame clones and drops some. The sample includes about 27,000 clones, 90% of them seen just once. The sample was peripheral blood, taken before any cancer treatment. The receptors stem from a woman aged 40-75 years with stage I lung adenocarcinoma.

The CDR3 nucleotides are TGCGCCAGCAGCTTGTCCCGAACAGGGGGCGGAGAGACCCAGTACTTC. Protein sequence: CASSLSRTGGGETQYF. The chain couples TRBV5-1 to TRBJ2-5, with 9 nucleotides matching TRBD1. J gave up 4 bases and V 1 base, and 8 bases lay outside the gene matches. CDR3 size: 16 residues. Looked up from germline, CDR1 is SGHRS and CDR2 is YFSETQ.

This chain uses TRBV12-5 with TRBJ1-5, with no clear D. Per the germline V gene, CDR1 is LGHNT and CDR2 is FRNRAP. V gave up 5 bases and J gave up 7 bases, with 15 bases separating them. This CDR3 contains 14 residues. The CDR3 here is CASGPAGSWQPQHF. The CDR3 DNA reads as TGTGCTAGTGGTCCGGCGGGATCTTGGCAGCCCCAGCATTTT.

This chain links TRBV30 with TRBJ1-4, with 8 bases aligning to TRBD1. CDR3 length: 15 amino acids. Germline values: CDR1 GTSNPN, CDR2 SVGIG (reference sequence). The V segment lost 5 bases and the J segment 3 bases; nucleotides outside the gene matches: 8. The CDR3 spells CAWGGSRGPNEKLFF. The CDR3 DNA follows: TGTGCCTGGGGTGGGTCCAGGGGGCCTAATGAAAAACTGTTTTTT.

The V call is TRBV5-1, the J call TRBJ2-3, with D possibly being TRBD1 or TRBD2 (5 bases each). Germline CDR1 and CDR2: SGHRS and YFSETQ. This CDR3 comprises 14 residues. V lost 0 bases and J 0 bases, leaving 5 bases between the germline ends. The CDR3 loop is CASSLGDSTDTQYF. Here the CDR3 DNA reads TGCGCCAGCAGCTTGGGGGACAGCACAGATACGCAGTATTTT.

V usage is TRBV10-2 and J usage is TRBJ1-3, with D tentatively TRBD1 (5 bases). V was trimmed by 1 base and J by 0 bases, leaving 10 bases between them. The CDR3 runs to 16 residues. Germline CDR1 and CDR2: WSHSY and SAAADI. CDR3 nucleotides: TGCGCCAGCAGTGAGTGGGGACCGAGCTCTGGAAACACCATATATTTT. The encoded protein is CASSEWGPSSGNTIYF.

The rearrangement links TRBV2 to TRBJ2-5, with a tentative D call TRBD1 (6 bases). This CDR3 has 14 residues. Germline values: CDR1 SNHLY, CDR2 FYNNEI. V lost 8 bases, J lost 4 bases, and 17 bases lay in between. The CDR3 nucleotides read TGTGCCAGCGAAGCCCCACAGGGCGGAGAGACCCAGTACTTC. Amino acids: CASEAPQGGETQYF.

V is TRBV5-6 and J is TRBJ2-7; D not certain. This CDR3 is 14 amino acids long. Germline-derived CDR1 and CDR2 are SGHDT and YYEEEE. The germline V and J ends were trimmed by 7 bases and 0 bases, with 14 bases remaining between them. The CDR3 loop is CASGTARSSYEQYF. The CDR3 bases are TGTGCCAGCGGAACAGCGCGGAGCTCCTACGAGCAGTACTTC.

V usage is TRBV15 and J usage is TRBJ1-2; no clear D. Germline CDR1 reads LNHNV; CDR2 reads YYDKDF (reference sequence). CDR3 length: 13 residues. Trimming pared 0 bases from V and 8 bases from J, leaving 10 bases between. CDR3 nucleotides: TGTGCCACCAGCAGAGATGTGAGGGAGGGCTACACCTTC. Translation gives CATSRDVREGYTF.

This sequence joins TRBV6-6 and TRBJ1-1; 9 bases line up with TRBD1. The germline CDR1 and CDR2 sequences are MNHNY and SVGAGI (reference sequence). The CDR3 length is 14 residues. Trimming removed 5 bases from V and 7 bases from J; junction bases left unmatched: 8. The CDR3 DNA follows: TGTGCCAGCAGTAAGGACAGGGGAGCGGGTGAAGCTTTCTTT. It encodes CASSKDRGAGEAFF.